This T cell receptor beta chain was observed in a study of T cell repertoires in cytomegalovirus infection. This clonotype was counted a few times. This CDR3 has 16 amino acids. The germline V gene has CDR1 SNHLY and CDR2 FYNNEI. The V segment lost 4 bases and the J segment 2 bases; nucleotides outside the gene matches: 8. TCRdb called the reads again in MiXCR, with one record for every CDR3 protein. The profile covers about 740,000 distinct CDR3 sequences, with under 40% appearing a single time and about 2.8% taken by the ten largest. The origin of this receptor is a human donor in good health (CMV status not recorded). Some clones in this sample may be carry-over from other donors' samples. The specimen sequenced was PBMCs. The chain carries TRBV2 and TRBJ2-3, with 8 nucleotides matching TRBD1. The CDR3, as DNA: TGTGCCAGCAGTGGGCCCAGGACAGGGATCACAGATACGCAGTATTTT. It codes for CASSGPRTGITDTQYF. Variable domain in full (rest from reference TRBV2 and TRBJ2-3): EPEVTQTPSHQVTQMGQEVILRCVPISNHLYFYWYRQILGQKVEFLVSFYNNEISEKSEIFDDQFSVERPDGSNFTLKIRSTKLEDSAMYFCASSGPRTGITDTQYFGPGTRLTVL.